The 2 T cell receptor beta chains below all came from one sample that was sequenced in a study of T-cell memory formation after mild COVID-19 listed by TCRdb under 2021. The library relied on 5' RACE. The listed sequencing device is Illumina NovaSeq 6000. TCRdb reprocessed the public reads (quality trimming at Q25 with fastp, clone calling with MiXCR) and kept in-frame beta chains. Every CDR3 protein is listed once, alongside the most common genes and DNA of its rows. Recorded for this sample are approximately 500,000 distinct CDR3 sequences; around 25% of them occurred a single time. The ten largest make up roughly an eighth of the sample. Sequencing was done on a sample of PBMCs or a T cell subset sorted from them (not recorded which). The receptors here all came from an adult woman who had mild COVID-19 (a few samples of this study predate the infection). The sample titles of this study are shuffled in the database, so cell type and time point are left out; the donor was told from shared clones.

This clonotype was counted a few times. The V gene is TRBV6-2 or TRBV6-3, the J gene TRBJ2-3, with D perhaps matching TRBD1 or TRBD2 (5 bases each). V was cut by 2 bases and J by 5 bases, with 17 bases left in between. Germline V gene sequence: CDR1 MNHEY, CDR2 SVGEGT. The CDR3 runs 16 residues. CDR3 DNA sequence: TGTGCCAGCAGTTACCGGTCGGGACCCCCTCGAGATACGCAGTATTTT. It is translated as CASSYRSGPPRDTQYF.

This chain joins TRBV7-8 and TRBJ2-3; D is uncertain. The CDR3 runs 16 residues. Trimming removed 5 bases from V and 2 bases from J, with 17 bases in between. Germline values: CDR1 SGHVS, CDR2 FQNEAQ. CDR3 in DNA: TGTGCCAGCAGCACCTATGGACGCGGAACCACAGATACGCAGTATTTT. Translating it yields CASSTYGRGTTDTQYF.